This T cell receptor beta chain was retrieved from a study of shared clonotypes between healthy human individuals. Remarks on this clone: Its antigen is currently unknown.

Broader study findings: Generation probabilities of non-shared clonotypes were lower (relative to those shared by all four donors). It was the few donors that limited the genetic and exposure-history diversity represented. Among a handful of donors, roughly 5% of naive CD4 clonotypes were found in common.

Only CD45RO-negative cells positively selected for CCR7 counted as naive CD8 cells, so terminally differentiated effector memory CD45RA+ cells were excluded. Methods used by the authors: Filtering differed, since immunoSEQ gave only junction sequences and no quality scores. The assay was immunoSEQ multiplex PCR, and TCRdb's table has in-frame clones only and misses some. That table supplies the V and J calls and clone size; D and trimming were determined from the DNA. The table lists around 650,000 clones, roughly 96% of them singletons. The CDR3 covers 13 residues. The V gene lost 4 bases and the J gene lost 0 bases, with 6 bases spanning the gap. Germline V lookup: CDR1 MDHEN, CDR2 SYDVKM.

Sequencing was performed on naive CD8+ T cells sorted from blood. This clonotype was sampled from a woman in her twenties or thirties in good health. This chain uses TRBV28 with TRBJ1-1, with D tentatively TRBD1 (5 bases). The CDR3 region is CASSYRLNTEAFF. DNA for the CDR3: TGTGCCAGCAGTTACAGGCTGAACACTGAAGCTTTCTTT.